This T cell receptor (beta chain) was sequenced in a study of CD8+ T cells in alopecia areata. Stated treatment: oral pan-JAK inhibitor, 5-10 mg twice daily. Points on this clone: Its antigen is not identified.

General study findings and limits: Between patients, shared TCR sequences were less clear than in mice. This was possibly due in part to HLA diversity in the patient population. With one nonresponder, baseline CD8+ expansion's link to response remains uncertain.

RNA extraction was followed by reverse transcription into cDNA, which acted as the sequencing template. Clones were sequenced by immunoSEQ multiplex PCR, and TCRdb holds only the in-frame ones, with some missing. The top ten clones hold just under 25% of a sample with fewer than 150,000 clones, roughly 82% of them seen once. CDR1 is MNHEY and CDR2 is SMNVEV in the germline V gene (reference sequence). The CDR3 is made up of 13 amino acids. V was pared by 8 bases and J by 3 bases, with 6 bases of the junction left unmatched. The chain employs TRBV27 and TRBJ1-2, with 7 bases that match TRBD1. This TCR came from a human donor with alopecia areata. The specimen was CD8+ T cells sorted from blood, collected at week 4, from a patient treated with tofacitinib. The CDR3: CASGRQGHYGYTF. The CDR3 nucleotides are TGTGCCAGCGGTCGACAGGGACACTATGGCTACACCTTC.